This passage covers 9 T cell receptor beta chains from one sample sequenced in a study of early T cells in non-severe SARS-CoV-2 infection. Using its own MiXCR run on the 5' RACE reads, TCRdb lists one record per CDR3 protein. The sample consists of tens of thousands of distinct CDR3 sequences, around 7% of them appearing once. Source material: whole blood. The receptor source for this set is an adult who was a healthcare worker with PCR-confirmed SARS-CoV-2 infection or an uninfected control (not recorded which).

This clonotype occurred a few times. The rearrangement joins TRBV9 to TRBJ1-4; TRBD1 might be the D (5 bases). The CDR3 runs 15 residues. Trimming took 0 bases from V and 5 from J, leaving 11 bases between them. The germline gives CDR1 SGDLS, CDR2 YYNGEE. The CDR3 nucleotides read TGTGCCAGCAGCGTAGGTGGACACCAGAATGAAAAACTGTTTTTT. As protein: CASSVGGHQNEKLFF.

This clonotype has a handful of counts. The V and J genes are TRBV11-2 and TRBJ1-1; a weak D match, TRBD1 (5 bases). The germline gives CDR1 SGHAT, CDR2 FQNNGV. The CDR3 length is 14 residues. V lost 1 base, J lost 8 bases, and 14 bases lay in between. CDR3 residues: CASSLVRRGGEAFF. The DNA for the CDR3 is TGTGCCAGCAGCTTAGTACGGAGGGGCGGCGAAGCTTTCTTT.

This clonotype was counted many times. The rearrangement uses TRBV30 and TRBJ2-3; 15 bases map to TRBD2. Germline-derived CDR1 and CDR2 are GTSNPN and SVGIG (reference sequence). This CDR3 has 17 residues. The ends lost 5 bases at V and 5 bases at J; junction bases unmatched: 11. CDR3 in DNA: TGTGCCTGGGGGCCAATGCCGGGACTAGCGGGAGGAGATACGCAGTATTTT. Translating gives CAWGPMPGLAGGDTQYF.

This clonotype has at least ten counts. The J gene is TRBJ2-7, the V gene TRBV6-1; 9 bases line up with TRBD1. The CDR3 has 15 residues. Trimming cost V 3 bases and J 5 bases; bases outside gene matches: 8. CDR1 is MNHNS and CDR2 is SASEGT in the germline V gene. This chain's CDR3 is CASSDAGQGLHEQYF. The CDR3 DNA is TGTGCCAGCAGTGACGCGGGACAGGGCCTTCACGAGCAGTACTTC.

The V gene is TRBV28, the J gene TRBJ2-7; a possible D gene is TRBD2 (5 bases). The ends were cut back, 7 bases at V and 2 bases at J, with 12 bases in the middle. This CDR3 contains 13 residues. CDR1 and CDR2 (germline): MDHEN, SYDVKM. CDR3 sequence reads: CASTPGETYEQYF. In DNA, the CDR3 is TGTGCCAGCACCCCTGGGGAGACCTACGAGCAGTACTTC.

This clonotype was counted at least ten times. This chain connects TRBV30 to TRBJ1-4; D is uncertain. Germline V lookup: CDR1 GTSNPN, CDR2 SVGIG (reference sequence). Trimming stripped 3 bases from V and 2 bases from J, with 4 bases between. CDR3 length equals 12 residues. This CDR3 reads CAWSNTNEKLFF. The CDR3 bases are TGTGCCTGGAGCAATACTAATGAAAAACTGTTTTTT.

This chain joins TRBV9 and TRBJ1-1; D gene unclear. CDR3 length equals 14 residues. V gave up 4 bases and J gave up 3 bases, with 13 bases separating them. Germline lookup yields CDR1 SGDLS and CDR2 YYNGEE. CDR3 protein: CASSLTGGDTEAFF. In DNA form, the CDR3 reads TGTGCCAGCAGCCTTACCGGCGGGGACACTGAAGCTTTCTTT. The entire variable domain, with the rest obtained from reference TRBV9 and TRBJ1-1, is as follows: DSGVTQTPKHLITATGQRVTLRCSPRSGDLSVYWYQQSLDQGLQFLIQYYNGEERAKGNILERFSAQQFPDLHSELNLSSLELGDSALYFCASSLTGGDTEAFFGQGTRLTVV.

This clonotype was counted between two and nine times. The V call is TRBV27, the J call TRBJ1-2; the D is unclear. Trimming took off 2 bases at V and 8 bases at J, with 9 bases between the two ends. The CDR3 is 12 amino acids. Germline loops: CDR1 MNHEY, CDR2 SMNVEV (reference sequence). CDR3 in DNA: TGTGCCAGCAGTTTAAGGGCGAAAGGCTACACCTTC. This encodes CASSLRAKGYTF.

This clonotype occurred a few times. The chain couples TRBV20-1 to TRBJ2-5, with D hard to call. V lost 3 bases and J 1 base, leaving 9 bases between the germline ends. CDR1 is DFQATT and CDR2 is SNEGSKA in the germline V gene (reference sequence). This CDR3 contains 13 residues. The CDR3 reads CSASGGIQETQYF. The CDR3 DNA is TGCAGTGCTAGCGGTGGCATCCAAGAGACCCAGTACTTC.